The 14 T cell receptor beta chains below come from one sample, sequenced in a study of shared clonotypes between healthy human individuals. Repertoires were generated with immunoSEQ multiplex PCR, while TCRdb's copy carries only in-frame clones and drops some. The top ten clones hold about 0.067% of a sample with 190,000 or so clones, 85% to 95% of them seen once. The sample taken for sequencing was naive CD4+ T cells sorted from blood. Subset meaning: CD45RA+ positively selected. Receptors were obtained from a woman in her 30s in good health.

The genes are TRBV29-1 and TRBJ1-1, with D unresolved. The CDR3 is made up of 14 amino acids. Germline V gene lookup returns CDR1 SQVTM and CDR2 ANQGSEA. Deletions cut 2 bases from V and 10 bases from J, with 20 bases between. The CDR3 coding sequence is TGCAGCGTTGAACTCCGGTTAGAGTCGAAGGGAGCTTTCTTT. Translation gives CSVELRLESKGAFF.

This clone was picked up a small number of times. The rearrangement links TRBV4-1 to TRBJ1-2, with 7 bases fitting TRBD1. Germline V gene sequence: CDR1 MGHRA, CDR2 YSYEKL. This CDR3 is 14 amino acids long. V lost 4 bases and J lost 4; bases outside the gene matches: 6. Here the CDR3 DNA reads TGCGCCAGCAGCCTACGGGACAGCTTCTATGGCTACACCTTC. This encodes CASSLRDSFYGYTF.

In DNA, the CDR3 is TGCAGCGCCAGACTAGCGGGAGACGAGCAGTACTTC. The encoded protein is CSARLAGDEQYF. This rearrangement joins TRBV29-1 to TRBJ2-7; 12 nucleotides align to TRBD2. J lost 5 bases, V lost 7 bases, and 3 bases had no gene match. The CDR3 extends over 12 amino acids. CDR1 is SQVTM and CDR2 is ANQGSEA in the germline V gene.

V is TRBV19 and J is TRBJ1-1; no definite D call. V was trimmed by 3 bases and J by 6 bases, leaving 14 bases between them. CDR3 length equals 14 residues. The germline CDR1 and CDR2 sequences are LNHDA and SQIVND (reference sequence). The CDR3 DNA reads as TGTGCCAGTAGTATCCCCATCTCAGGCGCTGAAGCTTTCTTT. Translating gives CASSIPISGAEAFF.

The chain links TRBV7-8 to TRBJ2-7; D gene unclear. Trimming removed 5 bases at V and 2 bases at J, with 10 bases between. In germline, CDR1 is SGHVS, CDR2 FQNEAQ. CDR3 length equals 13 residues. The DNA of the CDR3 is TGTGCCAGCAGCGACCGCGGAGCCTACGAGCAGTACTTC. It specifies CASSDRGAYEQYF.

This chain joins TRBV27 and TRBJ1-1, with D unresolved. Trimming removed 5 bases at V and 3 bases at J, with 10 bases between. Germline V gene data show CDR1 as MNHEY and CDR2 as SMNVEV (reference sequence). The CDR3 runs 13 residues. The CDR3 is CASSLSWDTEAFF. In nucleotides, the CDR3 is TGTGCCAGCAGTCTCTCCTGGGACACTGAAGCTTTCTTT.

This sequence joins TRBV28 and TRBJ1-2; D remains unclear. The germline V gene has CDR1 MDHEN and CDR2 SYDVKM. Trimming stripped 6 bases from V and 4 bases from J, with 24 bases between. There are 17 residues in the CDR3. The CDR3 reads CASRNLAGRASSYGYTF. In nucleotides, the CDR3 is TGTGCCAGCAGAAACCTTGCCGGACGAGCAAGTAGCTATGGCTACACCTTC.

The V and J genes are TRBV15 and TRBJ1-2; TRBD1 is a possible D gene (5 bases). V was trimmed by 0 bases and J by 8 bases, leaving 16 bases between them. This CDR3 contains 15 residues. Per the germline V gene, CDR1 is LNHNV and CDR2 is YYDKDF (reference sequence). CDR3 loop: CATSRDRDRGKGYTF. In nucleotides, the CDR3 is TGTGCCACCAGCAGAGATAGGGACCGAGGGAAAGGCTACACCTTC.

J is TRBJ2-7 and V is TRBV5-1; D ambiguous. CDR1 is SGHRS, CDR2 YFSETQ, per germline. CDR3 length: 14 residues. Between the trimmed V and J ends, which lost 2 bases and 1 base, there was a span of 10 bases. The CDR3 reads CASSFSAGSYEQYF. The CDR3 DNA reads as TGCGCCAGCAGCTTCTCAGCAGGTTCCTACGAGCAGTACTTC.

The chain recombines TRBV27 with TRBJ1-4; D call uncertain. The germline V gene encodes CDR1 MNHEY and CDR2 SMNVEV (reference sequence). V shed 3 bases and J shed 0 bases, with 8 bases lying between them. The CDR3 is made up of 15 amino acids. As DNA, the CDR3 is TGTGCCAGCAGTTTTCGCGGGGCAACTAATGAAAAACTGTTTTTT. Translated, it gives CASSFRGATNEKLFF.

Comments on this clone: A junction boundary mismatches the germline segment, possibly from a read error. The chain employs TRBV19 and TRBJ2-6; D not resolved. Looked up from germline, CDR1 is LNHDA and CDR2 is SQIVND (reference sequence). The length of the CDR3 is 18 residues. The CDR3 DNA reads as TGTGCCAGTAGTACTAAAACGACAAATCACAAGTCGGGCCAACGTCCTGATTTC. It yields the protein CASSTKTTNHKSGQRPDF.

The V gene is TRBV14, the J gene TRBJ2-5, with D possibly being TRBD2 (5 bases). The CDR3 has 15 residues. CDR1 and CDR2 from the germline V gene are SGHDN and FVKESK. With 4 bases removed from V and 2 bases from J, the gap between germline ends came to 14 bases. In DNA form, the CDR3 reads TGTGCCAGCAGCCTCTTTGCGGGCAGGCAAGAGACCCAGTACTTC. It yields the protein CASSLFAGRQETQYF.

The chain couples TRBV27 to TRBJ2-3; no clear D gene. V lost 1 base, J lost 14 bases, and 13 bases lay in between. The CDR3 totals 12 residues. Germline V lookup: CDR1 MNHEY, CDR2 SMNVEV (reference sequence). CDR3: CASSLFGRGLYF. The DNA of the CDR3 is TGTGCCAGCAGTTTATTTGGTCGTGGCCTGTATTTT.

Here the CDR3 reads CASSLWATGANVLTF. The CDR3 DNA reads as TGTGCCAGCAGCTTATGGGCGACTGGGGCCAACGTCCTGACTTTC. The V call is TRBV5-8, the J call TRBJ2-6; D remains unclear. Germline-derived CDR1 and CDR2 are SGHTS and YDEGEE. This CDR3 has 15 residues. V was cut by 2 bases and J by 2 bases, with 8 bases left in between.